Shown below are 19 T cell receptor beta chains from a single sample sequenced in a study of cytomegalovirus exposure and HLA in healthy donors. Use of 60 Vbeta and 13 Jbeta primers characterized the PCR. Profiling relied on immunoSEQ multiplex PCR, and the TCRdb table lists in-frame clones only, not all of them. The sample table sets out around 130,000 clones. Specimen: PBMCs. All receptors derive from a woman aged 40 to 49 in good health and CMV-seronegative.

The V call is TRBV18, the J call TRBJ1-3; D is uncertain. With 6 bases removed from V and 0 bases from J, the gap between germline ends came to 9 bases. Germline V gives CDR1 KGHSH, CDR2 LQKENI. There are 14 residues in the CDR3. The CDR3 region has the DNA TGTGCCAGCTCGTCTCTCCTCTCTGGAAACACCATATATTTT. This encodes CASSSLLSGNTIYF.

The chain employs TRBV9 and TRBJ1-1; D gene uncertain. Germline V CDR1 and CDR2: SGDLS, YYNGEE. V lost 0 bases, J lost 0 bases, and 12 bases lay in between. The CDR3 is 16 amino acids. CDR3 loop: CASSVGIERVNTEAFF. CDR3 nucleotide sequence: TGTGCCAGCAGCGTAGGTATAGAGCGCGTGAACACTGAAGCTTTCTTT.

The chain combines TRBV7-2 with TRBJ2-2; D may be TRBD1 (6 bases). V lost 4 bases and J lost 4, with 16 bases in between. This CDR3 is built from 16 residues. CDR1 is SGHTA, CDR2 FQGNSA, per germline. The chain's CDR3 is CASSSKSRGFTGELFF. In nucleotides, the CDR3 is TGTGCCAGCAGCTCTAAATCCAGGGGATTCACCGGGGAGCTGTTTTTT.

V gene TRBV4-3 combines with J gene TRBJ1-4; TRBD1 matches at 8 bases. Looked up from germline, CDR1 is LGHNA and CDR2 is YSLEER. The CDR3 covers 14 residues. The ends lost 3 bases at V and 8 bases at J; junction bases unmatched: 5. This CDR3 is CASSHDRGREKLFF. The CDR3 DNA reads as TGCGCCAGCAGCCATGACAGGGGAAGAGAAAAACTGTTTTTT.

As for this clone: Other DNA sequences in the same sample also yield this CDR3. V usage is TRBV20-1 and J usage is TRBJ2-7; no reliable D call. The CDR3 runs to 10 residues. Trimming left V 6 bases short and J 3 bases short, with 6 bases between. Germline CDR1 DFQATT, CDR2 SNEGSKA (reference sequence). CDR3 in DNA: TGCAGTGCCAGTCTCTACGAGCAGTACTTC. It encodes CSASLYEQYF.

The chain has TRBV9 and TRBJ2-1, with D possibly being TRBD2 (5 bases). This CDR3 has 15 amino acids. Germline assignment: CDR1 SGDLS and CDR2 YYNGEE. V was cut by 4 bases and J by 0 bases, with 11 bases left in between. CDR3 in amino acids: CASSSEGSSYNEQFF. The DNA of the CDR3 is TGTGCCAGCAGCTCAGAGGGAAGCTCCTACAATGAGCAGTTCTTC.

This chain joins TRBV7-9 and TRBJ2-5; TRBD2 is a possible D gene (6 bases). Germline lookup yields CDR1 SEHNR and CDR2 FQNEAQ (reference sequence). The ends were cut back, 0 bases at V and 0 bases at J, with 14 bases in the middle. This CDR3 has 17 amino acids. The CDR3, as DNA: TGTGCCAGCAGCTTAGCGCAAAGACTAGGGAACCAAGAGACCCAGTACTTC. This gives the protein CASSLAQRLGNQETQYF.

The J gene is TRBJ2-7, the V gene TRBV7-2; 7 bases map to TRBD1. The germline V gene encodes CDR1 SGHTA and CDR2 FQGNSA. Unmatched junction bases numbered 1, after V lost 5 bases and J lost 0 bases. This CDR3 spans 13 amino acids. The CDR3 nucleotides read TGTGCCAGCAGCCGGGACAGCTCCTACGAGCAGTACGTC. Amino acid sequence: CASSRDSSYEQYV.

The chain is built from TRBV4-1 and TRBJ2-3; D may be TRBD1 (6 bases). CDR3 length equals 15 residues. The germline V and J ends were trimmed by 1 base and 4 bases, with 12 bases remaining between them. Germline loops: CDR1 MGHRA, CDR2 YSYEKL. Here the CDR3 DNA reads TGCGCCAGCAGCCAAGGCGAGGGACAACCAGATACGCAGTATTTT. The encoded protein is CASSQGEGQPDTQYF.

The gene calls are TRBV6-5 and TRBJ1-3; D is unresolved. Trimming stripped 0 bases from V and 0 bases from J, with 6 bases between. Germline-derived CDR1 and CDR2 are MNHEY and SVGAGI. This CDR3 is 15 amino acids long. Written as DNA, the CDR3 is TGTGCCAGCAGTTACTCGAGGAACTCTGGAAACACCATATATTTT. This translates into CASSYSRNSGNTIYF.

V gene TRBV5-1 combines with J gene TRBJ2-3, with a possible D match to TRBD2 (5 bases). CDR1 is SGHRS and CDR2 is YFSETQ in the germline V gene. The germline V and J ends were trimmed by 4 bases and 3 bases, with 21 bases remaining between them. This CDR3 has 17 amino acids. In nucleotides, the CDR3 is TGCGCCAGCAGCCGAACCGGAAGCCCCTGGAGGACAGATACGCAGTATTTT. This gives the protein CASSRTGSPWRTDTQYF.

CDR3 in DNA: TGTGCCAGCCGCCGGGGACTGCTAAATTCACCCCTCCACTTT. Translation gives CASRRGLLNSPLHF. V and J are TRBV5-6 and TRBJ1-6, with D maybe TRBD1 (5 bases). CDR3 length: 14 residues. Trimming stripped 7 bases from V and 7 bases from J, with 15 bases between. Germline CDR1 SGHDT, CDR2 YYEEEE. The full variable domain, rest sourced from reference TRBV5-6 and TRBJ1-6, is DAGVTQSPTHLIKTRGQQVTLRCSPKSGHDTVSWYQQALGQGPQFIFQYYEEEERQRGNFPDRFSGHQFPNYSSELNVNALLLGDSALYLCASRRGLLNSPLHFGNGTRLTVT.

The V call is TRBV6-1, the J call TRBJ2-6, with D perhaps matching TRBD1 (6 bases). CDR3 length equals 17 residues. Trimming shortened V by 3 bases and J by 0 bases, and 12 bases separated the two germline ends. Germline CDR1 is MNHNS and CDR2 is SASEGT. CDR3 DNA: TGTGCCAGCAGTGAGAGGGTAGGGGGCTCTGGGGCCAACGTCCTGACTTTC. Protein product: CASSERVGGSGANVLTF.

CDR3 DNA sequence: TGTGCCAGCAGCCCTAAACAGGGGCCGCTACGGTGGATCTCTGGGGCCAACGTCCTGACTTTC. Amino acid sequence: CASSPKQGPLRWISGANVLTF. The V call is TRBV9, the J call TRBJ2-6; TRBD1 aligns across 7 bases. The V gene's germline CDR1 is SGDLS and CDR2 YYNGEE. V lost 4 bases, J lost 0 bases, and 19 bases stayed unmatched. This CDR3 region has 21 residues.

The genes are TRBV7-2 and TRBJ1-1; 9 nucleotides align to TRBD1. Germline loops: CDR1 SGHTA, CDR2 FQGNSA. V lost 4 bases, J lost 3 bases, and 9 bases stayed unmatched. The CDR3 sequence is 16 residues long. The CDR3: CASSSNRGLWYTEAFF. The CDR3 DNA is TGTGCCAGCAGCTCAAACAGGGGGCTCTGGTACACTGAAGCTTTCTTT.

In nucleotides, the CDR3 is TGCGCCAGCAGCTTGTATGCGGCGGCGGGCAATCAGCCCCAGCATTTT. This translates into CASSLYAAAGNQPQHF. V is TRBV5-1 and J is TRBJ1-5; D unclear. The CDR3 consists of 16 residues. CDR1 and CDR2 (germline): SGHRS, YFSETQ. V shed 1 base and J shed 2 bases, with 13 bases lying between them. Supplemented by reference TRBV5-1 and TRBJ1-5, the full variable domain reads KAGVTQTPRYLIKTRGQQVTLSCSPISGHRSVSWYQQTPGQGLQFLFEYFSETQRNKGNFPGRFSGRQFSNSRSEMNVSTLELGDSALYLCASSLYAAAGNQPQHFGDGTRLSIL.

The chain combines TRBV9 with TRBJ2-1; maybe TRBD1 (6 bases). The germline V and J ends were trimmed by 0 bases and 5 bases, with 21 bases remaining between them. The CDR3 covers 18 residues. Germline V lookup: CDR1 SGDLS, CDR2 YYNGEE. This CDR3 is CASSVVDRPGRLDNEQFF. Here the CDR3 DNA reads TGTGCCAGCAGCGTAGTAGACAGGCCTGGACGTCTCGACAATGAGCAGTTCTTC.

The V call is TRBV14, the J call TRBJ1-2; the match to TRBD1 covers 8 bases. CDR1 is SGHDN and CDR2 is FVKESK in the germline V gene. This CDR3 is 15 amino acids long. The V and J ends lost 4 bases and 4 bases, in that order; junction bases with no gene match: 8. The CDR3 loop reads CASSPTGTGGYGYTF. The CDR3 DNA follows: TGTGCCAGCAGCCCGACCGGGACAGGTGGCTATGGCTACACCTTC.

The genes are TRBV4-1 and TRBJ2-3; D is ambiguous. Germline V gene data show CDR1 as MGHRA and CDR2 as YSYEKL. The ends were cut back, 4 bases at V and 0 bases at J, with 8 bases in the middle. This CDR3 contains 14 residues. CDR3 residues: CASSLERSTDTQYF. DNA of the CDR3: TGCGCCAGCAGCCTCGAGAGGAGCACAGATACGCAGTATTTT.